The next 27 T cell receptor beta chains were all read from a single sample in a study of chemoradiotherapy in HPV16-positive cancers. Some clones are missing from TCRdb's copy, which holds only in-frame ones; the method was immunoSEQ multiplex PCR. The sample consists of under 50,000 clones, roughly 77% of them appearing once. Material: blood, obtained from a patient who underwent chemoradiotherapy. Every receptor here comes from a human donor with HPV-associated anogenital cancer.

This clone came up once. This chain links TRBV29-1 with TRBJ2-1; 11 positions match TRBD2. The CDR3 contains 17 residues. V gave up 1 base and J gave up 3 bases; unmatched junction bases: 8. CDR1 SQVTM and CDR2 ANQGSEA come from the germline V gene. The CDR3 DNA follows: TGCAGCGTTGAAGTAGCGGGGGGGCCTTTTCTCTACAATGAGCAGTTCTTC. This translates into CSVEVAGGPFLYNEQFF.

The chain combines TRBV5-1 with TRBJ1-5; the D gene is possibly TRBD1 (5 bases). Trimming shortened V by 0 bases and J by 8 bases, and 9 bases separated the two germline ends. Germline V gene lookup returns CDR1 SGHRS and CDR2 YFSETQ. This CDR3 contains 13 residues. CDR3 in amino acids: CASSLGQNEPQHF. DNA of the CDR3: TGCGCCAGCAGCTTGGGACAGAATGAGCCCCAGCATTTT.

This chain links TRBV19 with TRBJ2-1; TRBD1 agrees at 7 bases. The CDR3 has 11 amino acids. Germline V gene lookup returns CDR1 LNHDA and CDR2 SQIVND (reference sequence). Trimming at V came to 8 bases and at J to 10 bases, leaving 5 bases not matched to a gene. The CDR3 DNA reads TGTGCCAGTCGCACAGGGGAGGAGCAGTTCTTC. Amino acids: CASRTGEEQFF.

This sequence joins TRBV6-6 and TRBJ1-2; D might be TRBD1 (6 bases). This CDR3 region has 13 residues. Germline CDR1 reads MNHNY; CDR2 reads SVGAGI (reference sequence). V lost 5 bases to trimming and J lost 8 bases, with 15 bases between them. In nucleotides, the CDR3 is TGTGCCAGCAGTACAGGGAGAGGAGCGGGCTACACCTTC. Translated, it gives CASSTGRGAGYTF.

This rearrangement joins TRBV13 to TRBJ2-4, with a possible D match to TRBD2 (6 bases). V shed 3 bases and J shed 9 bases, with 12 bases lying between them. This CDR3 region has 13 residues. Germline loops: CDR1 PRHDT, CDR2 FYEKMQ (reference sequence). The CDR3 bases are TGTGCCAGCAGCTTGGGGGGTGTTAGCATTCAGTACTTC. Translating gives CASSLGGVSIQYF.

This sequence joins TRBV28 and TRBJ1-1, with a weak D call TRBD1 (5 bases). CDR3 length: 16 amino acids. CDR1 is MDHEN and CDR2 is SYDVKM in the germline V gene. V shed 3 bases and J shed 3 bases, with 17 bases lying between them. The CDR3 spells CASSFRQGLGYTEAFF. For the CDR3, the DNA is TGTGCCAGCAGTTTTCGGCAGGGTCTTGGGTACACTGAAGCTTTCTTT.

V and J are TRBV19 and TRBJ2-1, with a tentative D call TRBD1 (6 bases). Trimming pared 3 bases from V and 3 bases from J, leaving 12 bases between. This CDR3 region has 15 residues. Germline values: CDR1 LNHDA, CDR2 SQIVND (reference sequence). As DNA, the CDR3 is TGTGCCAGTAGTATCGAGGACAGTGGCTACAATGAGCAGTTCTTC. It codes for CASSIEDSGYNEQFF.

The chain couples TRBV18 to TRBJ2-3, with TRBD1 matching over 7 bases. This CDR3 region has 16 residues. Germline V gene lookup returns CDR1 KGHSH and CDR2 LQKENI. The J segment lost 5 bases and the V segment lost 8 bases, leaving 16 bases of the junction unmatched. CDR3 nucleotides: TGTGCCAGCCGTCTCCTCGGGACAGCCCTTCAAGATACGCAGTATTTT. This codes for CASRLLGTALQDTQYF.

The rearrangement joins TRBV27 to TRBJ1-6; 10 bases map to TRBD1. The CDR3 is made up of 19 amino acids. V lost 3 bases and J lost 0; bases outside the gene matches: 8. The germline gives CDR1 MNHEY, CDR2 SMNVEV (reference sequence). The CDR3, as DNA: TGTGCCAGCAGTTTGTCCCGGGACAGGGGAAGCTCCTATAATTCACCCCTCCACTTT. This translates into CASSLSRDRGSSYNSPLHF.

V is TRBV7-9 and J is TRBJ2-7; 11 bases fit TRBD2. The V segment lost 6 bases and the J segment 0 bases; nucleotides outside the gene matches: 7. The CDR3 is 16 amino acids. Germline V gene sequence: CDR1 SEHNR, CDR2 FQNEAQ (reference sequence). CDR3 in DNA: TGTGCCAGCAGACCGACTAGCGGGGTGAGCTCCTACGAGCAGTACTTC. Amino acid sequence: CASRPTSGVSSYEQYF. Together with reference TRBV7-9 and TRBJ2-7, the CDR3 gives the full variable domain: DTGVSQNPRHKITKRGQNVTFRCDPISEHNRLYWYRQTLGQGPEFLTYFQNEAQLEKSRLLSDRFSAERPKGSFSTLEIQRTEQGDSAMYLCASRPTSGVSSYEQYFGPGTRLTVT.

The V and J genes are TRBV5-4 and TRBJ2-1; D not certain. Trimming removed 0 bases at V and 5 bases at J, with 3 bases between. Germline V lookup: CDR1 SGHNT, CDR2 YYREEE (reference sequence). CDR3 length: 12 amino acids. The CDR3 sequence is CASSLANNEQFF. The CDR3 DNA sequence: TGTGCCAGCAGCTTGGCCAACAATGAGCAGTTCTTC.

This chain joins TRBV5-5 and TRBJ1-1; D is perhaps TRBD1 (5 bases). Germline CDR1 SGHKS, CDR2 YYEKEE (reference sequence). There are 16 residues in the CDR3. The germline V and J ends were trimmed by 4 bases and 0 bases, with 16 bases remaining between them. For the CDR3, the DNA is TGTGCCAGCAGCCCCCGAGGGGAGGGGTTGAACACTGAAGCTTTCTTT. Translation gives CASSPRGEGLNTEAFF.

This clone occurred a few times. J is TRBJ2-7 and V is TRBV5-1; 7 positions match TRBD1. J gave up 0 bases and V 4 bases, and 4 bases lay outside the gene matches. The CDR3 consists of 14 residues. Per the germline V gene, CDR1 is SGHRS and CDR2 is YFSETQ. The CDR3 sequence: CASSPGTDSYEQYF. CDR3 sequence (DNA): TGCGCCAGCAGCCCCGGGACAGACTCCTACGAGCAGTACTTC.

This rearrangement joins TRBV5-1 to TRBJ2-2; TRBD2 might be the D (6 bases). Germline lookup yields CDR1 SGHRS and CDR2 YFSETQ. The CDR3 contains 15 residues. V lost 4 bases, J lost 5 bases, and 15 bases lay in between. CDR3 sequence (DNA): TGCGCCAGCAGCCAAAATACTGGAGGGACCGGGGAGCTGTTTTTT. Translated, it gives CASSQNTGGTGELFF.

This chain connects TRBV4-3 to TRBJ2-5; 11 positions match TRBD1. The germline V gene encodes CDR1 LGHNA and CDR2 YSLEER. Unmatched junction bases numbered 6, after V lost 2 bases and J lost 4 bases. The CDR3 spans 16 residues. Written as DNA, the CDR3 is TGCGCCAGCAGCCAAAAGGACAGGGGGCCTGGAGAGACCCAGTACTTC. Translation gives CASSQKDRGPGETQYF.

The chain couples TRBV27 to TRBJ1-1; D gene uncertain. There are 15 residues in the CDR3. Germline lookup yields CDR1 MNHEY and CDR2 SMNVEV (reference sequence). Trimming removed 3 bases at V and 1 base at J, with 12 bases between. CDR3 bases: TGTGCCAGCAGTTTCGGCGTTCCTGGGAACACTGAAGCTTTCTTT. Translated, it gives CASSFGVPGNTEAFF.

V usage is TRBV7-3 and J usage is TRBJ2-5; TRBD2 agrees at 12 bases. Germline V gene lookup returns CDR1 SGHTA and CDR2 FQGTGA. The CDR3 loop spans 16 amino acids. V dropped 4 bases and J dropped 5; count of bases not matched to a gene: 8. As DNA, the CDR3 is TGTGCCAGCAGCTCCTCGACTAGCGGGGGTGTGGAGACCCAGTACTTC. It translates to CASSSSTSGGVETQYF.

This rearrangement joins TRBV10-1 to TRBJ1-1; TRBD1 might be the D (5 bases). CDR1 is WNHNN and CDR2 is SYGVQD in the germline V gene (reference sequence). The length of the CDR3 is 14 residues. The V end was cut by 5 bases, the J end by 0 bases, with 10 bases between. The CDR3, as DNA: TGCGCCAGCAGTCGGGGCGGATTGAACACTGAAGCTTTCTTT. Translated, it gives CASSRGGLNTEAFF.

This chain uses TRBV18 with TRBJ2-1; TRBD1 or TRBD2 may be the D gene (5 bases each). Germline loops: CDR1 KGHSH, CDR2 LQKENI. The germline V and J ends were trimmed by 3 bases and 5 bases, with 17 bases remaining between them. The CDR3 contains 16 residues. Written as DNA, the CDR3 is TGTGCCAGCTCACCGCCCGGGCTCACGGGACACAATGAGCAGTTCTTC. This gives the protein CASSPPGLTGHNEQFF. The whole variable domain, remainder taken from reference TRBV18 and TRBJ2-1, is NAGVMQNPRHLVRRRGQEARLRCSPMKGHSHVYWYRQLPEEGLKFMVYLQKENIIDESGMPKERFSAEFPKEGPSILRIQQVVRGDSAAYFCASSPPGLTGHNEQFFGPGTRLTVL.

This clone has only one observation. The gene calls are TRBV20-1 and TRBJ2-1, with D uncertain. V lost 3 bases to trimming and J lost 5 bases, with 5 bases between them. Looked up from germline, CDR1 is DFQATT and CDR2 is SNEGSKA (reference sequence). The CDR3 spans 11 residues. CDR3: CSASWDNEQFF. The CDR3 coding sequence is TGCAGTGCTAGTTGGGACAATGAGCAGTTCTTC.

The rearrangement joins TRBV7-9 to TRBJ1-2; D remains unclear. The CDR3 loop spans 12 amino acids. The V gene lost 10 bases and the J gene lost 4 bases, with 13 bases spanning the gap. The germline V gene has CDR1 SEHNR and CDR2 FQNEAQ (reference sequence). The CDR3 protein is CATANRPYGYTF. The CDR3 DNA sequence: TGTGCCACCGCGAACAGACCCTATGGCTACACCTTC.

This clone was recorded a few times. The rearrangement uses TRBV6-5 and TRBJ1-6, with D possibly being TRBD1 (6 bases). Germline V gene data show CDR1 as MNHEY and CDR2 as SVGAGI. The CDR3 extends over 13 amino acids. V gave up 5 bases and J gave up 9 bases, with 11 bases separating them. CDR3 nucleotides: TGTGCCAGCAGTGCGGACAGTTTTTCACCCCTCCACTTT. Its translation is CASSADSFSPLHF.

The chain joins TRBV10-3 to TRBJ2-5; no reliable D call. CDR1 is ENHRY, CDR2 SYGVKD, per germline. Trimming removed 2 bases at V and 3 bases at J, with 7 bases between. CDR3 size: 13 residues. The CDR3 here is CAISEAHEETQYF. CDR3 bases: TGTGCCATCAGTGAGGCCCACGAAGAGACCCAGTACTTC.

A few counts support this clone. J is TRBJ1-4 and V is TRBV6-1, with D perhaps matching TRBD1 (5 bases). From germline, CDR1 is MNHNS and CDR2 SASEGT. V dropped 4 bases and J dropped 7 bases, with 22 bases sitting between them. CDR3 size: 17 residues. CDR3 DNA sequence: TGTGCCAGCAGTGCTCTCTCAAGGGGCAGGGAGGGTGAAAAACTGTTTTTT. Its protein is CASSALSRGREGEKLFF.

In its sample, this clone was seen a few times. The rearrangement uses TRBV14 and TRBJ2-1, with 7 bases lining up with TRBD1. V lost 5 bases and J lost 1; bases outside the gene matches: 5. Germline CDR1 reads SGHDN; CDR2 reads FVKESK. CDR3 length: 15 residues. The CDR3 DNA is TGTGCCAGCAGCATCCTACAGGGGTCCTACAATGAGCAGTTCTTC. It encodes CASSILQGSYNEQFF.

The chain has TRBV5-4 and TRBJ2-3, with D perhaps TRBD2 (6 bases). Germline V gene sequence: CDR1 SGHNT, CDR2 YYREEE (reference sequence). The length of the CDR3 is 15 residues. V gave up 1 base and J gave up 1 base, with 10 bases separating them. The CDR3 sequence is CASSLPGVGTDTQYF. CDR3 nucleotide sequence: TGTGCCAGCAGCTTGCCGGGGGTTGGCACAGATACGCAGTATTTT.

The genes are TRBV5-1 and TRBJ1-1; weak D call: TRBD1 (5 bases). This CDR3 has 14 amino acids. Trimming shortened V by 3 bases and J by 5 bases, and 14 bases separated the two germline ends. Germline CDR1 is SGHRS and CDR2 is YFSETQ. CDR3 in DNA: TGCGCCAGCAGCTCTCCCCAGGGTAGGACTGAAGCTTTCTTT. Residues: CASSSPQGRTEAFF.